Below, 30 T cell receptor beta chains from the same sample are listed, as sequenced in a study of T cells in women clearing cervical HPV infection. The repertoire was sequenced with immunoSEQ multiplex PCR; TCRdb's copy has only in-frame clones and lacks some. The sample is made up of some 40,000 clones, and the top ten hold 1.2% of it. What was sequenced was blood buffy coat. These TCRs come from a woman between 18 and 70 years old with a cervical HPV16 infection that either progressed to CIN3+ or cleared (not recorded which).

In the case of this clone: The read stops 3 residues short of the end of the CDR3; the missing end is completed from the germline J gene. The rearrangement joins TRBV7-3 to TRBJ2-1; TRBD2 aligns across 12 bases. Germline-derived CDR1 and CDR2 are SGHTA and FQGTGA. V lost 4 bases, J lost 4 bases, and 5 bases stayed unmatched. This CDR3 spans 16 amino acids. The CDR3 protein is CASSSIGLAGYNEQFF. The CDR3 bases that were read are TGTGCCAGCAGCTCAATTGGACTAGCGGGATACAATGAG.

As concerns this clone: The CDR3 end lies 3 residues beyond the end of the read and is filled in from the germline J gene. The chain carries TRBV5-1 and TRBJ2-5; 10 nucleotides agree with TRBD1. This CDR3 is built from 14 residues. V lost 3 bases to trimming and J lost 4 bases; unmatched junction nucleotides: 3. Germline lookup yields CDR1 SGHRS and CDR2 YFSETQ. The covered CDR3 bases are TGCGCCAGCAGCTCCGGGACAGGGGCAGAGACC. Translating it yields CASSSGTGAET. The CDR3, in full, reads CASSSGTGAETQYF.

A note on this clone: The sequence runs out 3 residues before the end of the CDR3; the remainder is reconstructed from the germline J gene. The chain combines TRBV7-7 with TRBJ2-7, with 9 bases lining up with TRBD1. The CDR3 sequence is 14 residues long. Trimming took 3 bases from V and 6 from J; bases not matched to a gene: 6. Germline lookup yields CDR1 SSHAT and CDR2 FNYEAQ (reference sequence). The sequenced CDR3 bases are TGTGCCAGCAGCTTGGCTGGACAGGGGACCGAG. It is translated as CASSLAGQGTE. The whole CDR3 sequence reads CASSLAGQGTEQYF.

Remarks on this clone: The read halts 3 residues ahead of the CDR3 end, with the missing end drawn from the germline J gene. The chain employs TRBV19 and TRBJ1-5; 7 positions match TRBD1. Trimming at V came to 7 bases and at J to 6 bases, leaving 3 bases not matched to a gene. CDR3 length: 12 amino acids. Looked up from germline, CDR1 is LNHDA and CDR2 is SQIVND (reference sequence). Partial CDR3 DNA: TGTGCCAGTAAAGGGGGCGGTCAGCCC. Translated, it gives CASKGGGQP. In full, the CDR3 is CASKGGGQPQHF. Full variable domain (outside the CDR3, taken from reference TRBV19 and TRBJ1-5): DGGITQSPKYLFRKEGQNVTLSCEQNLNHDAMYWYRQDPGQGLRLIYYSQIVNDFQKGDIAEGYSVSREKKESFPLTVTSAQKNPTAFYLCASKGGGQPQHFGDGTRLSIL.

Concerning this clone itself: The read is 3 residues too short to cover the CDR3 end, so that end is filled in from the germline J gene. The chain joins TRBV20-1 to TRBJ2-2; TRBD1 is a possible D gene (5 bases). From germline, CDR1 is DFQATT and CDR2 SNEGSKA (reference sequence). The length of the CDR3 is 16 residues. V was cut by 2 bases and J by 8 bases, with 21 bases left in between. CDR3 in amino acids: CSARKFVRGVKGELFF. Incomplete CDR3 DNA: TGCAGTGCTAGAAAATTTGTAAGGGGTGTGAAGGGGGAG.

Notes on this clone: The read ends 3 residues shy of where the CDR3 ends; the end is completed using the germline J gene. The V gene is TRBV7-9, the J gene TRBJ2-7, with 8 nucleotides matching TRBD1. Germline V lookup: CDR1 SEHNR, CDR2 FQNEAQ (reference sequence). V lost 4 bases, J lost 6 bases, and 8 bases stayed unmatched. This CDR3 region has 14 residues. The CDR3 reads CASSYDRGGSEQYF. Partial CDR3 DNA: TGTGCCAGCAGCTACGACAGGGGAGGATCCGAG.

The CDR3 bases that were read are TGTGCCAGCAGCATAAAGCGGGGGGGATCCTACGAG. Amino acid sequence: CASSIKRGGSYE. The full CDR3 protein reads CASSIKRGGSYEQYF. The gene calls are TRBV7-3 and TRBJ2-7; 10 nucleotides match TRBD2. The read falls 3 residues short of the CDR3 end, and the missing part is taken from the germline J gene. The CDR3 spans 15 residues. J lost 1 base, V lost 5 bases, and 5 bases had no gene match. Germline V CDR1 and CDR2: SGHTA, FQGTGA.

The CDR3 protein is CASSGGGSEAFF. Incomplete CDR3 DNA: TGTGCCAGCTCCGGGGGGGGCTCTGAA. The chain couples TRBV18 to TRBJ1-1, with a possible D match to TRBD1 (6 bases). The read ends 3 residues shy of where the CDR3 ends; the end is completed using the germline J gene. Germline CDR1 reads KGHSH; CDR2 reads LQKENI. The V end lost 6 bases, the J end lost 6 bases, and 11 bases lay between the germline ends. The CDR3 has 12 residues. Combining the CDR3 with reference TRBV18 and TRBJ1-1 gives the whole variable domain NAGVMQNPRHLVRRRGQEARLRCSPMKGHSHVYWYRQLPEEGLKFMVYLQKENIIDESGMPKERFSAEFPKEGPSILRIQQVVRGDSAAYFCASSGGGSEAFFGQGTRLTVV.

A remark on this clone: The read ends 3 residues shy of where the CDR3 ends; the end is completed using the germline J gene. This chain uses TRBV20-1 with TRBJ1-1; the D gene is possibly TRBD1 (5 bases). Trimming pared 6 bases from V and 3 bases from J, leaving 14 bases between. There are 13 residues in the CDR3. Germline V gene data show CDR1 as DFQATT and CDR2 as SNEGSKA (reference sequence). CDR3 DNA, as far as it was read: TGCAGTGCCTTCCTTGGAGGGGACACTGAA. As protein: CSAFLGGDTE. The complete CDR3 protein is CSAFLGGDTEAFF.

Concerning this clone: The read halts 3 residues ahead of the CDR3 end, with the missing end drawn from the germline J gene. The rearrangement links TRBV6-2 or TRBV6-3 to TRBJ2-1, with TRBD1 matching over 7 bases. This CDR3 is 15 amino acids long. V was clipped by 7 bases and J by 4 bases; unmatched bases: 10. Germline V gives CDR1 MNHEY, CDR2 SVGEGT. The sequenced CDR3 bases are TGTGCCAGCACGAGGGGGCCGCGCGGTTACAATGAG. The encoded protein is CASTRGPRGYNE. The full CDR3 reads CASTRGPRGYNEQFF.

In the case of this clone: Coverage ceases 3 residues before the CDR3 finishes, and the germline J gene fills in the end. V and J are TRBV10-3 and TRBJ1-4; tentatively, D is TRBD1 (6 bases). With 2 bases removed from V and 6 bases from J, the gap between germline ends came to 16 bases. Germline V gene sequence: CDR1 ENHRY, CDR2 SYGVKD. This CDR3 comprises 16 residues. The sequenced CDR3 bases are TGTGCCATCAGTGAGAGTGGGGGCGGAGGGCATGAAAAA. Its translation: CAISESGGGGHEK. The entire CDR3 protein reads CAISESGGGGHEKLFF.

Points on this clone: The read stops 3 residues short of the end of the CDR3; the missing end is completed from the germline J gene. V is TRBV20-1 and J is TRBJ2-1; TRBD2 is a possible D gene (6 bases). The CDR3 extends over 16 amino acids. Germline CDR1 DFQATT, CDR2 SNEGSKA (reference sequence). V was cut by 3 bases and J by 4 bases, with 19 bases left in between. The CDR3 sequence is CSARSPDYRSYNEQFF. Partial CDR3 DNA: TGCAGTGCTAGGTCCCCGGACTATCGGAGTTACAATGAG.

Turning to this clone: The read comes to an end 3 residues before the CDR3 does, leaving the germline J gene to fill in the end. The chain uses TRBV6-2 or TRBV6-3 and TRBJ1-5; D perhaps matches TRBD1 (5 bases). The CDR3 consists of 12 residues. V was shortened by 2 bases and J by 9 bases, with 8 bases between the two germline ends. Germline values: CDR1 MNHEY, CDR2 SVGEGT. CDR3 region: CASSYGQSPQHF. CDR3 bases read: TGTGCCAGCAGTTACGGACAATCGCCC.

The CDR3 here is CASFSPGGQLYGYTF. The sequenced part of the CDR3 DNA is TGTGCCAGTTTTTCCCCCGGGGGACAGCTCTATGGC. The chain employs TRBV19 and TRBJ1-2; TRBD1 matches at 7 bases. Read data end 3 residues before the CDR3 end; the end is taken from the germline J gene. After removal of 8 bases from V and 4 bases from J, the junction contained 13 bases not matched to a gene. This CDR3 has 15 amino acids. Germline V gene data show CDR1 as LNHDA and CDR2 as SQIVND (reference sequence). Full variable domain (remainder filled in from reference TRBV19 and TRBJ1-2): DGGITQSPKYLFRKEGQNVTLSCEQNLNHDAMYWYRQDPGQGLRLIYYSQIVNDFQKGDIAEGYSVSREKKESFPLTVTSAQKNPTAFYLCASFSPGGQLYGYTFGSGTRLTVV.

Turning to this clone: The read terminates 3 residues ahead of where the CDR3 ends, so the germline J gene completes it. The chain is built from TRBV2 and TRBJ1-2; D not resolved. Germline assignment: CDR1 SNHLY and CDR2 FYNNEI. V dropped 5 bases and J dropped 4 bases, with 5 bases sitting between them. This CDR3 is 11 amino acids long. The CDR3 DNA, read in part, is TGTGCCAGCAGTCCATTCTATGGC. Its protein product is CASSPFYG. From start to end, the CDR3 is CASSPFYGYTF. Based on the CDR3 plus reference TRBV2 and TRBJ1-2, the full variable domain is EPEVTQTPSHQVTQMGQEVILRCVPISNHLYFYWYRQILGQKVEFLVSFYNNEISEKSEIFDDQFSVERPDGSNFTLKIRSTKLEDSAMYFCASSPFYGYTFGSGTRLTVV.

Points on this clone: The read terminates 3 residues ahead of where the CDR3 ends, so the germline J gene completes it. This chain joins TRBV6-2 or TRBV6-3 and TRBJ1-2, with TRBD1 identical over 8 bases. Germline CDR1 MNHEY, CDR2 SVGEGT. The CDR3 covers 13 residues. Losses at the gene ends were 8 bases for V and 3 bases for J; bases not matched to a gene: 5. This chain's CDR3 is CASLRQGHYGYTF. The sequenced CDR3 bases are TGTGCCAGCCTCAGACAGGGGCACTATGGC.

A word on this clone: The CDR3 end falls 3 residues outside the read, so it is completed with the germline J gene. The chain has TRBV19 and TRBJ2-7, with D maybe TRBD1 (6 bases). The V end lost 6 bases, the J end lost 2 bases, and 14 bases lay between the germline ends. Germline V lookup: CDR1 LNHDA, CDR2 SQIVND (reference sequence). There are 14 residues in the CDR3. CDR3: CASSEGQIPYEQYF. Incomplete CDR3 DNA: TGTGCCAGTAGCGAAGGACAGATCCCCTACGAG.

CDR3 loop: CASSLAEIRDSPLHF. CDR3 bases read: TGCGCCAGCAGCTTGGCGGAAATTCGGGATTCACCC. The chain has TRBV5-1 and TRBJ1-6; D gene uncertain. With the read ending 3 residues before the CDR3 end, the germline J gene is used to fill in that end. V was trimmed by 0 bases and J by 8 bases, leaving 12 bases between them. Germline CDR1 is SGHRS and CDR2 is YFSETQ. The CDR3 spans 15 residues. The full variable domain, with the rest looked up from reference TRBV5-1 and TRBJ1-6, is KAGVTQTPRYLIKTRGQQVTLSCSPISGHRSVSWYQQTPGQGLQFLFEYFSETQRNKGNFPGRFSGRQFSNSRSEMNVSTLELGDSALYLCASSLAEIRDSPLHFGNGTRLTVT.

About this clone itself: The CDR3 is cut off 3 residues early in the read; its end comes from the germline J gene. The chain combines TRBV7-2 with TRBJ1-2, with D possibly TRBD1 on 5 matching bases. The CDR3 has 14 residues. Germline V gene sequence: CDR1 SGHTA, CDR2 FQGNSA. CDR3 residues: CASSAGLAYNDYTF. The sequenced part of the CDR3 DNA is TGTGCCAGCAGCGCGGGACTAGCTTACAATGAC.

Regarding this clone: The missing CDR3 end, 3 residues past where the read stops, is filled in from the germline J gene. The V call is TRBV2, the J call TRBJ2-3; D may be TRBD1 (5 bases). The CDR3 length is 15 residues. CDR1 and CDR2 from the germline V gene are SNHLY and FYNNEI. The sequenced part of the CDR3 DNA is TGTGCCAGCATTGGAACAGGTCAAGTTTACGAGACG. This sequence encodes CASIGTGQVYET. The full CDR3 protein reads CASIGTGQVYETQYF.

Concerning this clone itself: The CDR3 goes on 3 residues after the read ends, and that part is filled in from the germline J gene. The chain combines TRBV20-1 with TRBJ2-5, with 10 bases lining up with TRBD1. The V segment lost 4 bases and the J segment 2 bases; nucleotides outside the gene matches: 7. This CDR3 spans 15 amino acids. In germline, CDR1 is DFQATT, CDR2 SNEGSKA (reference sequence). The chain's CDR3 is CSAKPGQGRQETQYF. The CDR3 bases that were read are TGCAGTGCTAAACCGGGACAGGGGAGACAAGAGACC.

About this clone: The junction does not match germline at one end; this may be a read error. Read coverage stops 3 residues before the CDR3 terminus; the germline J gene supplies the remainder. The rearrangement joins TRBV4-2 to TRBJ1-2; 7 nucleotides line up with TRBD1. This CDR3 region has 15 residues. Looked up from germline, CDR1 is LGHNA and CDR2 is YNFKEQ. CDR3 in amino acids: CASSPRQGGSYGYTF. The DNA read from the CDR3 is TGCGCCAGCAGCCCCCGACAGGGTGGGAGCTATGGC.

With respect to this clone: From the germline J gene comes the end of the CDR3, since the read stops 3 residues before it. The chain combines TRBV19 with TRBJ1-2; the D gene is possibly TRBD1 (5 bases). This CDR3 comprises 18 residues. Germline values: CDR1 LNHDA, CDR2 SQIVND (reference sequence). Incomplete CDR3 DNA: TGTGCCAGTAGTATAGATCGGCCGACTAGCGGGGGTTACAATGAC. This gives the protein CASSIDRPTSGGYND. The entire CDR3 protein is CASSIDRPTSGGYNDYTF.

The covered CDR3 bases are TGCGCCAGCAGCCAAGACGGAACCAGGGGAGACGAG. The encoded protein is CASSQDGTRGDE. The whole CDR3 reads CASSQDGTRGDEQYF. The chain employs TRBV4-1 and TRBJ2-7, with D tentatively TRBD1 (6 bases). The read terminates 3 residues before the CDR3 end, so the remaining end is supplied by the germline J gene. Germline CDR1 MGHRA, CDR2 YSYEKL. The ends were cut back, 0 bases at V and 5 bases at J, with 14 bases in the middle. This CDR3 region has 15 residues.

As regards this clone: The CDR3 is cut off 3 residues early in the read; its end comes from the germline J gene. The chain joins TRBV20-1 to TRBJ1-2, with 9 bases matching TRBD1. From germline, CDR1 is DFQATT and CDR2 SNEGSKA (reference sequence). The CDR3 is 15 amino acids. Trimming at V came to 4 bases and at J to 0 bases, leaving 6 bases not matched to a gene. CDR3 residues: CSAIGQGNSNYGYTF. The DNA read from the CDR3 is TGCAGTGCTATCGGACAGGGGAATTCTAACTATGGC.

Concerning this clone itself: The CDR3 is cut off 3 residues early in the read; its end comes from the germline J gene. This chain uses TRBV5-1 with TRBJ1-1, with D tentatively TRBD1 (5 bases). Germline CDR1 and CDR2: SGHRS and YFSETQ. This CDR3 contains 17 residues. Trimming pared 3 bases from V and 0 bases from J, leaving 18 bases between. CDR3 bases read: TGCGCCAGCAGCTCACTCACCGGGGGAACGATGAACACTGAA. Protein sequence: CASSSLTGGTMNTE. From start to end, the CDR3 is CASSSLTGGTMNTEAFF.

On this clone itself: Germline and junction disagree at one end, which may indicate a read error. At the DNA level, this CDR3 is encoded by other sequences in the same sample as well. CDR3 DNA (partial): TGTGCTAGCAGCGCAACTAGCGGGAGCAATGAG. Its protein product is CASSATSGSNE. The full CDR3 protein reads CASSATSGSNEQFF. The genes are TRBV7-2 and TRBJ2-1; 11 positions agree with TRBD2. The read is 3 residues too short to cover the CDR3 end, so that end is filled in from the germline J gene. Germline CDR1 reads SGHTA; CDR2 reads FQGNSA. This CDR3 has 14 amino acids.

In the case of this clone: The read halts 3 residues ahead of the CDR3 end, with the missing end drawn from the germline J gene. The chain recombines TRBV19 with TRBJ2-6; D might be TRBD1 (7 bases). V was cut by 7 bases and J by 0 bases, with 10 bases left in between. Germline CDR1 and CDR2: LNHDA and SQIVND (reference sequence). There are 15 residues in the CDR3. The CDR3 bases that were read are TGTGCCAGTACGCAGGGGGGCTCTGGGGCCAACGTC. It encodes CASTQGGSGANV. The CDR3 in its entirety is CASTQGGSGANVLTF.

Concerning this clone: The read terminates 3 residues ahead of where the CDR3 ends, so the germline J gene completes it. The chain has TRBV6-1 and TRBJ2-7, with D hard to call. CDR1 and CDR2 from the germline V gene are MNHNS and SASEGT. Trimming removed 2 bases from V and 3 bases from J, with 8 bases in between. This CDR3 region has 13 residues. CDR3 loop: CASSESKGYEQYF. Partial CDR3 DNA: TGTGCCAGCAGTGAATCTAAGGGCTACGAG.

CDR3 protein: CASSDLGGSSYNEQFF. The covered CDR3 bases are TGCGCCAGCAGCGACTTAGGGGGCAGCTCCTACAATGAG. This rearrangement joins TRBV5-1 to TRBJ2-1, with TRBD1 identical over 7 bases. The read is 3 residues too short to cover the CDR3 end, so that end is filled in from the germline J gene. Trimming at V came to 4 bases and at J to 0 bases, leaving 7 bases not matched to a gene. The germline V gene encodes CDR1 SGHRS and CDR2 YFSETQ. This CDR3 spans 16 amino acids. The complete variable domain, with remaining parts taken from reference TRBV5-1 and TRBJ2-1, reads KAGVTQTPRYLIKTRGQQVTLSCSPISGHRSVSWYQQTPGQGLQFLFEYFSETQRNKGNFPGRFSGRQFSNSRSEMNVSTLELGDSALYLCASSDLGGSSYNEQFFGPGTRLTVL.